This entry lists 27 T cell receptor beta chains sequenced from one sample in a study of cytomegalovirus exposure and HLA in healthy donors. It was with 60 Vbeta and 13 Jbeta primers that the PCR ran. The data were produced by immunoSEQ multiplex PCR, yet TCRdb's version contains in-frame clones alone and is incomplete. Of 100,000 to 150,000 clones listed, around 80% are singletons. The material sequenced was PBMCs. These receptors originate from a female donor in good health and CMV-seronegative.

The chain couples TRBV27 to TRBJ1-1; no reliable D call. There are 13 residues in the CDR3. Trimming left V 3 bases short and J 7 bases short, with 12 bases between. Germline assignment: CDR1 MNHEY and CDR2 SMNVEV (reference sequence). CDR3 sequence (DNA): TGTGCCAGCAGTTTTGGTAGCGGGGTTGAAGCTTTCTTT. Translation: CASSFGSGVEAFF.

The chain combines TRBV6-5 with TRBJ2-5; tentative D call: TRBD2 (5 bases). CDR1 MNHEY and CDR2 SVGAGI come from the germline V gene. This CDR3 contains 15 residues. Trimming stripped 9 bases from V and 3 bases from J, with 20 bases between. The CDR3 spells CASLPWEQLKETQYF. CDR3 nucleotides: TGTGCCAGTTTACCTTGGGAGCAGCTGAAAGAGACCCAGTACTTC.

The genes are TRBV7-9 and TRBJ2-7; 14 bases are a match to TRBD2. This CDR3 has 16 amino acids. With 1 base clipped from V and 5 bases from J, the junction kept 4 bases outside the gene matches. The germline gives CDR1 SEHNR, CDR2 FQNEAQ (reference sequence). The CDR3: CASSLEGLAGEDEQYF. As DNA, the CDR3 is TGTGCCAGCAGCTTAGAGGGACTAGCGGGAGAAGACGAGCAGTACTTC.

V usage is TRBV27 and J usage is TRBJ1-3; no firm D call. Germline V gene sequence: CDR1 MNHEY, CDR2 SMNVEV (reference sequence). CDR3 length: 13 amino acids. Trimming took off 6 bases at V and 0 bases at J, with 6 bases between the two ends. CDR3 region: CASSSFSGNTIYF. In nucleotides, the CDR3 is TGTGCCAGCAGCTCCTTCTCTGGAAACACCATATATTTT.

This clone turned up a few times. CDR3 sequence (DNA): TGTGCCAGCAGCTTAGCGTTCAGTGGGAACACTGAAGCTTTCTTT. Translated, it gives CASSLAFSGNTEAFF. The genes are TRBV7-9 and TRBJ1-1; D call uncertain. Looked up from germline, CDR1 is SEHNR and CDR2 is FQNEAQ (reference sequence). The V gene lost 0 bases and the J gene lost 1 base, with 9 bases spanning the gap. The length of the CDR3 is 15 residues.

This chain joins TRBV30 and TRBJ2-7, with TRBD2 identical over 9 bases. The germline V gene encodes CDR1 GTSNPN and CDR2 SVGIG (reference sequence). J was trimmed by 4 bases and V by 0 bases; bases with no gene match: 4. This CDR3 contains 14 residues. The CDR3, as DNA: TGTGCCTGGAGTGTAGGGACTAGCCGATACGAGCAGTACTTC. It yields the protein CAWSVGTSRYEQYF.

The genes are TRBV21-1 and TRBJ2-5; TRBD1, the D gene given by the table, was not confirmed from the DNA. TRBV21-1 is a known pseudogene. The CDR3 has 16 residues. DNA for the CDR3: TGTGCCAGCAGCAAAGGGAGAGACAGGGGACAAGAGACCCAGTACTTC. Translating it yields CASSKGRDRGQETQYF.

V gene TRBV6-1 combines with J gene TRBJ2-2; 8 nucleotides match TRBD1. Germline values: CDR1 MNHNS, CDR2 SASEGT. The J segment lost 2 bases and the V segment lost 8 bases, leaving 4 bases of the junction unmatched. CDR3 length: 14 residues. In DNA form, the CDR3 reads TGTGCCAGCCAGGGGGCGGGAAACACCGGGGAGCTGTTTTTT. It codes for CASQGAGNTGELFF.

CDR3 sequence: CASSRVAGSYEQYF. For the CDR3, the DNA is TGTGCCAGCAGCAGAGTCGCGGGTTCCTACGAGCAGTACTTC. The genes are TRBV11-2 and TRBJ2-7; D may be TRBD2 (5 bases). Germline CDR1 SGHAT, CDR2 FQNNGV. The germline V and J ends were trimmed by 5 bases and 1 base, with 12 bases remaining between them. The CDR3 totals 14 residues. Using reference TRBV11-2 and TRBJ2-7 for the parts outside the CDR3, the full variable domain is EAGVAQSPRYKIIEKRQSVAFWCNPISGHATLYWYQQILGQGPKLLIQFQNNGVVDDSQLPKDRFSAERLKGVDSTLKIQPAKLEDSAVYLCASSRVAGSYEQYFGPGTRLTVT.

The table lists this clone with a count of one. The chain combines TRBV5-4 with TRBJ2-5; 7 positions match TRBD1. The DNA end lines up better with TRBJ2-7; the J call may be wrong. From germline, CDR1 is SGHNT and CDR2 YYREEE (reference sequence). The CDR3 is made up of 15 amino acids. CDR3 in amino acids: CASRSGTESTYEQYF. The CDR3 DNA reads TGTGCCAGCAGATCCGGGACAGAAAGCACCTACGAGCAGTACTTC.

The rearrangement joins TRBV6-6 to TRBJ2-1; 11 bases align to TRBD2. V trimming: 10 bases; J trimming: 8 bases; junction bases outside the gene matches: 10. Germline V gene sequence: CDR1 MNHNY, CDR2 SVGAGI (reference sequence). This CDR3 is built from 14 residues. This CDR3 reads CATKGTSGRDEQFF. DNA for the CDR3: TGTGCCACCAAAGGGACTAGCGGAAGGGATGAGCAGTTCTTC.

This chain joins TRBV19 and TRBJ2-1, with TRBD2 identical over 12 bases. Germline V CDR1 and CDR2: LNHDA, SQIVND (reference sequence). The CDR3 is made up of 15 amino acids. J lost 7 bases, V lost 5 bases, and 6 bases had no gene match. CDR3 residues: CASSPSGRAKNEQFF. The CDR3 DNA sequence: TGTGCCAGTAGTCCTAGCGGGAGGGCGAAGAATGAGCAGTTCTTC.

The rearrangement joins TRBV5-4 to TRBJ1-1; the D is unclear. Germline CDR1 SGHNT, CDR2 YYREEE (reference sequence). The V gene lost 1 base and the J gene lost 0 bases, with 19 bases spanning the gap. The CDR3 totals 18 residues. The CDR3, as DNA: TGTGCCAGCAGCTTGTTTGGAGTCTCCGCGGTGATGAACACTGAAGCTTTCTTT. This encodes CASSLFGVSAVMNTEAFF.

The rearrangement links TRBV28 to TRBJ2-7, with 10 positions matching TRBD1. V was pared by 3 bases and J by 2 bases, with 4 bases of the junction left unmatched. The CDR3 consists of 15 residues. Germline V gives CDR1 MDHEN, CDR2 SYDVKM. The CDR3 nucleotides read TGTGCCAGCAGTTTGGGGACAGGGGCCCCCTACGAGCAGTACTTC. Its protein product is CASSLGTGAPYEQYF.

V is TRBV19 and J is TRBJ1-1, with 7 nucleotides matching TRBD1. The CDR3 spans 15 residues. Germline V gene sequence: CDR1 LNHDA, CDR2 SQIVND (reference sequence). Losses at the gene ends were 2 bases for V and 6 bases for J; bases not matched to a gene: 9. This CDR3 reads CASSINRGGMAEAFF. CDR3 sequence (DNA): TGTGCCAGTAGTATAAACAGGGGAGGAATGGCTGAAGCTTTCTTT.

The chain joins TRBV5-6 to TRBJ1-2, with D possibly matching TRBD1 (6 bases). V dropped 3 bases and J dropped 7 bases, with 19 bases sitting between them. CDR1 and CDR2 from the germline V gene are SGHDT and YYEEEE. The CDR3 covers 15 residues. The CDR3 DNA reads as TGTGCCAGCAGCTCTCTCGGGGGGCGCGGCGGTGGCTACACCTTC. Translation gives CASSSLGGRGGGYTF.

The chain couples TRBV19 to TRBJ2-1, with D unclear. The V end was cut by 3 bases, the J end by 3 bases, with 6 bases between. Germline loops: CDR1 LNHDA, CDR2 SQIVND (reference sequence). The length of the CDR3 is 13 residues. The CDR3 DNA sequence: TGTGCCAGTAGTATCGCGTTCTACAATGAGCAGTTCTTC. This translates into CASSIAFYNEQFF.

This chain connects TRBV5-4 to TRBJ2-3; TRBD2 matches 8 bases. The germline gives CDR1 SGHNT, CDR2 YYREEE (reference sequence). The CDR3 spans 16 residues. V lost 1 base to trimming and J lost 0 bases; unmatched junction nucleotides: 4. Written as DNA, the CDR3 is TGTGCCAGCAGCTTGAGGTGGACTAGCAGCACAGATACGCAGTATTTT. Its translation is CASSLRWTSSTDTQYF.

The CDR3: CASSRGTEYNSPLHF. DNA of the CDR3: TGTGCCAGCAGCCGCGGGACGGAATATAATTCACCCCTCCACTTT. The chain carries TRBV7-9 and TRBJ1-6, with TRBD1 as a possible D gene (5 bases). With 5 bases removed from V and 4 bases from J, the gap between germline ends came to 12 bases. This CDR3 is 15 amino acids long. Per germline, CDR1 SEHNR and CDR2 FQNEAQ (reference sequence).

This chain links TRBV29-1 with TRBJ2-2, with D tentatively TRBD2 (7 bases). The CDR3 contains 15 residues. Per germline, CDR1 SQVTM and CDR2 ANQGSEA. V gave up 6 bases and J gave up 1 base, with 15 bases separating them. DNA for the CDR3: TGCAGCGTCAAAAAAGGGGGGGGGAACACCGGGGAGCTGTTTTTT. Encoded protein: CSVKKGGGNTGELFF.

This clone was recorded only once. The chain couples TRBV28 to TRBJ2-4, with 12 nucleotides matching TRBD1. Germline CDR1 and CDR2: MDHEN and SYDVKM. This CDR3 has 14 amino acids. V trimming: 7 bases; J trimming: 6 bases; junction bases outside the gene matches: 4. The CDR3 loop is CASTRDRGLNIQYF. The CDR3 bases are TGTGCCAGCACCCGGGACAGGGGGCTAAACATTCAGTACTTC.

The V and J genes are TRBV7-2 and TRBJ2-5; 7 bases are a match to TRBD1. V shed 5 bases and J 5 bases; nucleotides not matched to a gene: 8. Germline loops: CDR1 SGHTA, CDR2 FQGNSA. The CDR3 has 14 amino acids. CDR3 DNA: TGTGCCAGCAGCCGACAGGGAAGTAGGGAGACCCAGTACTTC. This codes for CASSRQGSRETQYF.

This sequence joins TRBV19 and TRBJ2-2, with a tentative D call TRBD2 (6 bases). Trimming took off 5 bases at V and 5 bases at J, with 9 bases between the two ends. The CDR3 has 13 amino acids. The germline V gene has CDR1 LNHDA and CDR2 SQIVND (reference sequence). For the CDR3, the DNA is TGTGCCAGTAGTTCGGGACTTACCGGGGAGCTGTTTTTT. It specifies CASSSGLTGELFF.

V and J are TRBV27 and TRBJ1-1, with D maybe TRBD1 (5 bases). V shed 7 bases and J shed 0 bases, with 18 bases lying between them. Germline lookup yields CDR1 MNHEY and CDR2 SMNVEV (reference sequence). This CDR3 is built from 16 residues. CDR3 DNA: TGTGCCAGCACTCCTAGTTTGGGGGGAATGAACACTGAAGCTTTCTTT. This codes for CASTPSLGGMNTEAFF.

This chain joins TRBV2 and TRBJ2-6; 7 bases match TRBD1. The CDR3 sequence is 15 residues long. J lost 6 bases, V lost 8 bases, and 10 bases had no gene match. Looked up from germline, CDR1 is SNHLY and CDR2 is FYNNEI. The DNA of the CDR3 is TGTGCCAGCCGGGACAGCCCTTACCAGGCCAACGTCCTGACTTTC. It is translated as CASRDSPYQANVLTF.

The chain combines TRBV28 with TRBJ2-3; 9 nucleotides align to TRBD2. Trimming at V came to 6 bases and at J to 4 bases, leaving 14 bases not matched to a gene. Germline-derived CDR1 and CDR2 are MDHEN and SYDVKM. This CDR3 is built from 17 residues. The CDR3 protein is CASSHPIAGEVADTQYF. DNA of the CDR3: TGTGCCAGCAGCCACCCAATAGCGGGAGAAGTTGCAGATACGCAGTATTTT.

The rearrangement links TRBV2 to TRBJ2-7; D might be TRBD1 (6 bases). V lost 5 bases and J lost 1, with 15 bases in between. CDR1 and CDR2 from the germline V gene are SNHLY and FYNNEI. The CDR3 is 15 residues long. CDR3 nucleotides: TGTGCCAGCAGTATCTCCCCCGGGACATCCTACGAGCAGTACTTC. This sequence encodes CASSISPGTSYEQYF.